Following are 5 T cell receptor beta chains from one sample sequenced in a study of human T cells and chemical hapten exposure. TCRdb re-called the RACE reads through MiXCR, storing one row per CDR3 protein. The sample lists more than 65,000 distinct CDR3 sequences; about 7.5% were seen once. The time point was: patch test 1, 2 weeks after DPC sensitization. Sample treatment: therapeutic diphenylcyclopropenone sensitization with weekly scalp DPC. The sequencing used whole blood, collected in connection with sensitization to the hapten diphenylcyclopropenone (DPC). The receptors here all came from a woman in her twenties or thirties with alopecia areata. Some clones in this sample may be carry-over from other donors' samples.

This chain uses TRBV29-1 with TRBJ2-1, with 8 bases that match TRBD1. The ends lost 2 bases at V and 7 bases at J; junction bases unmatched: 10. Germline CDR1 reads SQVTM; CDR2 reads ANQGSEA. The CDR3 has 15 residues. CDR3 coding DNA: TGCAGCGTTGAACCCCCGGACAGGGTATTGAATGAGCAGTTCTTC. It encodes CSVEPPDRVLNEQFF.

This clonotype was detected many times. The chain carries TRBV27 and TRBJ2-2; no clear D. The germline gives CDR1 MNHEY, CDR2 SMNVEV (reference sequence). V was shortened by 4 bases and J by 7 bases, with 7 bases between the two germline ends. CDR3 length equals 12 residues. For the CDR3, the DNA is TGTGCCAGCAGTTGGTCAGGCGGGGAGCTGTTTTTT. It specifies CASSWSGGELFF.

The V gene is TRBV20-1, the J gene TRBJ1-6, with D tentatively TRBD1 (6 bases). This CDR3 is built from 16 residues. CDR1 is DFQATT and CDR2 is SNEGSKA in the germline V gene (reference sequence). The V end lost 8 bases, the J end lost 7 bases, and 24 bases lay between the germline ends. The CDR3 coding sequence is TGCAGTCCGGTTCCGGGCACAGGGCCCCTAAATTCACCCCTCCACTTT. It translates to CSPVPGTGPLNSPLHF.

At least ten counts were recorded for this clonotype. V gene TRBV29-1 combines with J gene TRBJ2-7; 8 nucleotides match TRBD1. The V gene's germline CDR1 is SQVTM and CDR2 ANQGSEA. The CDR3 consists of 13 residues. Unmatched junction bases numbered 8, after V lost 4 bases and J lost 6 bases. CDR3 coding DNA: TGCAGCGTTGTGAGGACAGGGACGGTCGAGCAGTACTTC. This encodes CSVVRTGTVEQYF.

This clonotype has at least ten counts. CDR3 residues: CASSLQGRTEAFF. In DNA form, the CDR3 reads TGCGCCAGCAGCCTACAGGGTAGGACTGAAGCTTTCTTT. The chain employs TRBV5-1 and TRBJ1-1; maybe TRBD1 (6 bases). Germline assignment: CDR1 SGHRS and CDR2 YFSETQ. V shed 4 bases and J shed 5 bases, with 12 bases lying between them. CDR3 size: 13 residues.